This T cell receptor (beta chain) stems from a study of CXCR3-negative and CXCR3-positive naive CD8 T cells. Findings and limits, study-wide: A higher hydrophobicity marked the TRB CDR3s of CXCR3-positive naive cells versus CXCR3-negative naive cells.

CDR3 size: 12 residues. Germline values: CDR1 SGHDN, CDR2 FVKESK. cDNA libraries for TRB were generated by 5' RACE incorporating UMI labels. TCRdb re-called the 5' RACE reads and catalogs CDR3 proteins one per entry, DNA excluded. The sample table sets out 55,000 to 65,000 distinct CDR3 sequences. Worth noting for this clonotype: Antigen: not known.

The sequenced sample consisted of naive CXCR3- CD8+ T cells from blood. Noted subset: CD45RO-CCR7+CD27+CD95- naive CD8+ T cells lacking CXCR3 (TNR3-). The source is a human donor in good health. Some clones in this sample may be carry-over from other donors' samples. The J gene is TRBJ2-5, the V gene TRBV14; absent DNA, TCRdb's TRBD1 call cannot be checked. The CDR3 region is CAPLGGLETQYF. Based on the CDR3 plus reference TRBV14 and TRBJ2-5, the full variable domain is EAGVTQFPSHSVIEKGQTVTLRCDPISGHDNLYWYRRVMGKEIKFLLHFVKESKQDESGMPNNRFLAERTGGTYSTLKVQPAELEDSGVYFCAPLGGLETQYFGPGTRLLVL.